Shown below are 27 T cell receptor beta chains from a single sample sequenced in a study of tumor and adjacent non-tumor tissue in lung cancer. The library came from three nested PCR rounds adapted from ARM-PCR protocols. Each CDR3 protein gets one entry after TCRdb re-called the multiplex PCR reads with MiXCR. The sample includes about 86,000 distinct CDR3 sequences, 65% to 80% of them seen just once. This sample's RNA came from whole unsorted tissue. Distant lung tissue was collected more than 3 cm away from the tumor edge. Sequences were obtained from distant non-tumor lung tissue. The origin of the receptors is a woman aged 45-60 years with non-small cell lung cancer.

The chain couples TRBV4-1 to TRBJ2-5; D possibly corresponds to TRBD2 (5 bases). This CDR3 region has 14 residues. The ends were cut back, 4 bases at V and 5 bases at J, with 14 bases in the middle. CDR1 is MGHRA, CDR2 YSYEKL, per germline. The CDR3 protein is CASSPSRSHETQYF. CDR3 coding DNA: TGCGCCAGCAGCCCTAGCAGGAGTCATGAGACCCAGTACTTC.

Concerning this clonotype itself: A junction end diverges from the germline sequence, so it may reflect a read error. This chain links TRBV28 with TRBJ2-2; possible D gene TRBD2, 6 bases. In germline, CDR1 is MDHEN, CDR2 SYDVKM. The CDR3 spans 14 residues. CDR3 in DNA: TGTGCTAGCAGTCCGACTAGTACGGCCGGGGAGCTGTTTTTT. Its translation is CASSPTSTAGELFF.

This chain uses TRBV6-5 with TRBJ2-7; the D gene is possibly TRBD1 (6 bases). CDR3 length equals 13 residues. Trimming stripped 5 bases from V and 9 bases from J, with 17 bases between. Per germline, CDR1 MNHEY and CDR2 SVGAGI. In DNA form, the CDR3 reads TGTGCCAGCAGTCTAGCCAGGGGCAGTAGGCAGTACTTC. As protein: CASSLARGSRQYF.

As to this clonotype: Possible read error: a much larger clone is one base away. This sequence joins TRBV20-1 and TRBJ2-7; D unresolved. The CDR3 length is 13 residues. With 0 bases removed from V and 8 bases from J, the gap between germline ends came to 14 bases. The V gene's germline CDR1 is DFQATT and CDR2 SNEGSKA (reference sequence). CDR3 sequence: CSARDEVGHKQYF. Written as DNA, the CDR3 is TGCAGTGCTAGAGATGAGGTGGGCCACAAGCAGTACTTC.

Comments on this clonotype: This sequence may be a read error, since a much larger clone differs from it by one base. V gene TRBV5-1 combines with J gene TRBJ1-1; 7 bases align to TRBD1. Germline assignment: CDR1 SGHRS and CDR2 YFSETQ. The CDR3 loop spans 15 amino acids. With V trimmed by 0 bases and J by 3 bases, 5 bases remained unmatched. The CDR3 region is CASSLVGRGDTEAFF. In nucleotides, the CDR3 is TGCGCCAGCAGCTTGGTAGGCAGGGGGGACACTGAAGCTTTCTTT.

About this clonotype: A junction boundary mismatches the germline segment, possibly from a read error. The chain joins TRBV12-3 or TRBV12-4 to TRBJ2-2, with 8 bases that match TRBD1. There are 15 residues in the CDR3. CDR3 sequence reads: CASSPRTGTTWEMFF. The DNA for the CDR3 is TGTGCCAGCAGTCCGCGGACAGGGACGACCTGGGAGATGTTTTTT.

A remark on this clonotype: At one end, the junction sequence differs from germline, possibly due to a read error. The chain uses TRBV12-3 or TRBV12-4 and TRBJ1-2; D not certain. The CDR3 extends over 13 amino acids. The CDR3 spells CVSSLRTDLGYTF. CDR3 in DNA: TGTGTCAGCAGTTTGCGGACCGACCTTGGCTACACCTTC.

Ten or more counts support this clonotype. The chain uses TRBV5-1 and TRBJ2-1; perhaps TRBD1 as D (5 bases). V lost 4 bases to trimming and J lost 2 bases, with 16 bases between them. The V gene's germline CDR1 is SGHRS and CDR2 YFSETQ. This CDR3 contains 16 residues. In DNA, the CDR3 is TGCGCCAGCAGCCCATTTTTCGACAGAGCCTACAATGAGCAGTTCTTC. Encoded protein: CASSPFFDRAYNEQFF.

The genes are TRBV7-8 and TRBJ2-7, with a possible D match to TRBD2 (5 bases). Germline V gives CDR1 SGHVS, CDR2 FQNEAQ. CDR3 length: 16 residues. Trimming removed 1 base from V and 4 bases from J, with 17 bases in between. The CDR3 loop is CASSLGTGTADYEQYF. The CDR3 nucleotides read TGTGCCAGCAGCTTAGGGACTGGCACCGCGGATTACGAGCAGTACTTC.

By sample share, this clonotype is large. The chain carries TRBV6-5 and TRBJ1-4; TRBD1 matches at 8 bases. The length of the CDR3 is 17 residues. Germline-derived CDR1 and CDR2 are MNHEY and SVGAGI. V shed 6 bases and J 3 bases; nucleotides not matched to a gene: 12. CDR3 residues: CASSHLNPGGSNEKLFF. The CDR3 DNA sequence: TGTGCCAGCAGCCATCTTAATCCAGGGGGCTCTAATGAAAAACTGTTTTTT.

This clonotype was detected a few times. Because it lacks the conserved phenylalanine or tryptophan at the end, this CDR3 is likely a read error. The chain combines TRBV5-1 with TRBJ2-2; D is perhaps TRBD2 (5 bases). This CDR3 contains 14 residues. Germline CDR1 is SGHRS and CDR2 is YFSETQ. Trimming pared 0 bases from V and 3 bases from J, leaving 6 bases between. The CDR3 nucleotides read TGCGCCAGCAGCTTGGACGGGGACACCGGGGAGCTGTTTTCT. Its protein product is CASSLDGDTGELFS.

As to this clonotype: The junction shows a germline mismatch at one end, possibly a read error. V and J are TRBV4-1 and TRBJ1-1, with D unresolved. CDR1 is MGHRA and CDR2 is YSYEKL in the germline V gene. This CDR3 contains 13 residues. The CDR3 loop reads CACSLFAYIEAFF. CDR3 DNA: TGCGCCTGCAGCCTGTTCGCCTACATTGAAGCTTTCTTT.

On this clonotype itself: The junction does not match germline at one end; this may be a read error. The chain has TRBV4-1 and TRBJ2-4; D perhaps matches TRBD2 (5 bases). This CDR3 comprises 15 residues. Germline V gene lookup returns CDR1 MGHRA and CDR2 YSYEKL. CDR3 sequence reads: CASRGNRDKENIKYF. Written as DNA, the CDR3 is TGCGCCAGCAGGGGCAACCGGGATAAGGAAAACATTAAGTACTTC.

In regard to this clonotype: Given a much more abundant clone one base away, this may be a read error. The chain uses TRBV7-8 and TRBJ1-1; unclear D gene. The CDR3 loop spans 13 amino acids. Germline V gene lookup returns CDR1 SGHVS and CDR2 FQNEAQ. In nucleotides, the CDR3 is TGTGACAGCAGCTCCGGGGTGTACACTGAAGCTTTCTTT. Translated: CDSSSGVYTEAFF.

With respect to this clonotype: This is likely a read error, given that the CDR3 carries no conserved phenylalanine or tryptophan at its end. The J gene is TRBJ2-7, the V gene TRBV12-3 or TRBV12-4; 10 bases map to TRBD2. The CDR3 loop spans 13 amino acids. The V and J ends lost 11 bases and 2 bases, in that order; junction bases with no gene match: 6. Here the CDR3 DNA reads TGTGCCGGCCGGACTAGCGGAACCTACGAGCAGTACTTA. Translated: CAGRTSGTYEQYL.

Turning to this clonotype: This is likely a read error, given that the CDR3 carries no conserved phenylalanine or tryptophan at its end. The DNA is left out, because the CDR3 cannot be placed on it with certainty; the CDR3 is given as TCRdb lists it. This rearrangement joins TRBV12-3 or TRBV12-4 to TRBJ2-5; the table's TRBD1 call for D was not verified on the DNA. The CDR3 spans 12 amino acids, including both terminal residues. The CDR3 spells CASSRGGETQYL.

The chain carries TRBV7-8 and TRBJ2-7, with 9 bases identical to TRBD2. CDR1 is SGHVS, CDR2 FQNEAQ, per germline. This CDR3 has 13 amino acids. The CDR3 DNA is TGTGCGACAACAGCGGGAGGTCCCAACGAGCAGTACTTC. Translation gives CATTAGGPNEQYF.

J is TRBJ2-3 and V is TRBV5-4; D gene uncertain. Between the trimmed V and J ends, which lost 4 bases and 0 bases, there was a span of 21 bases. The CDR3 sequence is 18 residues long. Per germline, CDR1 SGHNT and CDR2 YYREEE (reference sequence). CDR3 sequence: CASSHLRGVLLSTDTQYF. In nucleotides, the CDR3 is TGTGCCAGCAGCCACCTACGAGGAGTACTCCTGAGCACAGATACGCAGTATTTT.

As for this clonotype: Likely a read error: the CDR3 ends without its conserved phenylalanine or tryptophan. The rearrangement links TRBV6-2 or TRBV6-3 to TRBJ2-7; D not certain. Per the germline V gene, CDR1 is MNHEY and CDR2 is SVGEGT. The CDR3 is 12 residues long. CDR3 nucleotide sequence: TGTGCCAGCAGCCCACCGACCTACAAGCAGTACCTC. This encodes CASSPPTYKQYL.

Points on this clonotype: Here the CDR3 omits its conserved ending phenylalanine or tryptophan, so a read error is the likely source. The chain has TRBV28 and TRBJ2-3, with 7 bases fitting TRBD2. V lost 10 bases and J lost 6; bases outside the gene matches: 10. The CDR3 contains 13 residues. Germline CDR1 and CDR2: MDHEN and SYDVKM. The CDR3: CANTGGGRDTQYL. As DNA, the CDR3 is TGTGCCAACACTGGGGGAGGGCGGGATACGCAGTATTTA.

This clonotype was seen ten or more times. This may arise from a read error, as a much more abundant clone is one base away. Written as DNA, the CDR3 is TGCAGCGTCGCGGGCAGGGAAAATTCACCCCTCCACTTT. Protein product: CSVAGRENSPLHF. The chain links TRBV29-1 to TRBJ1-6, with D tentatively TRBD1 (5 bases). This CDR3 spans 13 amino acids. Germline CDR1 SQVTM, CDR2 ANQGSEA. V shed 6 bases and J shed 7 bases, with 13 bases lying between them. Variable domain in full (rest from reference TRBV29-1 and TRBJ1-6): SAVISQKPSRDICQRGTSLTIQCQVDSQVTMMFWYRQQPGQSLTLIATANQGSEATYESGFVIDKFPISRPNLTFSTLTVSNMSPEDSSIYLCSVAGRENSPLHFGNGTRLTVT.

The chain employs TRBV12-3 or TRBV12-4 and TRBJ2-4; D remains ambiguous. The length of the CDR3 is 15 residues. V was clipped by 1 base and J by 16 bases, with 23 bases between them. CDR3 in amino acids: CASSLGTVDGVPTYF. The CDR3 DNA is TGTGCCAGCAGTTTAGGAACGGTAGACGGTGTGCCAACTTACTTC.

V gene TRBV20-1 combines with J gene TRBJ2-1; the D gene is possibly TRBD1 (5 bases). The V gene lost 4 bases and the J gene lost 16 bases, with 26 bases spanning the gap. The CDR3 is 14 residues long. The germline gives CDR1 DFQATT, CDR2 SNEGSKA (reference sequence). The CDR3 loop is CSAKEAQALTRQFF. In DNA form, the CDR3 reads TGCAGTGCTAAAGAGGCACAGGCCCTGACTCGGCAATTCTTC.

Turning to this clonotype: An end of the junction differs from the germline gene, which may be a read error. The J gene is TRBJ2-6, the V gene TRBV4-2, with D perhaps TRBD1 (5 bases). The CDR3 has 17 residues. Germline V CDR1 and CDR2: LGHNA, YNFKEQ. The CDR3 reads CTSSHGSGSSGANVLTF. CDR3 nucleotides: TGCACCAGCAGCCACGGCAGTGGAAGCTCTGGGGCCAACGTCTTGACTTTC.

CDR3 nucleotides: TGCAGTGAAAGCCGGGACTCTATCACCGGGGAGCTGTTTTTT. This encodes CSESRDSITGELFF. V usage is TRBV20-1 and J usage is TRBJ2-2; perhaps TRBD2 as D (6 bases). V gave up 7 bases and J gave up 4 bases, with 16 bases separating them. Germline V lookup: CDR1 DFQATT, CDR2 SNEGSKA (reference sequence). This CDR3 has 14 amino acids.

This clonotype was counted a few times. The chain recombines TRBV6-4 with TRBJ1-1, with D unresolved. CDR1 is MRHNA, CDR2 SNTAGT, per germline. The CDR3 has 14 amino acids. V gave up 3 bases and J gave up 4 bases, with 12 bases separating them. This CDR3 is CASSEVPEGTEAFF. The CDR3 DNA follows: TGTGCCAGCAGTGAAGTTCCGGAGGGCACTGAAGCTTTCTTT.

As to this clonotype: This may arise from a read error, as a much more abundant clone is one base away. The chain uses TRBV7-2 and TRBJ2-1; D is tentatively TRBD1 or TRBD2 (5 bases each). Per the germline V gene, CDR1 is SGHTA and CDR2 is FQGNSA. CDR3 length: 16 amino acids. The CDR3: CASSLSLAERGNEEFF. CDR3 bases: TGTGCCAGCAGCTTATCCCTGGCGGAGAGGGGCAATGAGGAGTTCTTC. Complete variable domain (other parts from reference TRBV7-2 and TRBJ2-1): GAGVSQSPSNKVTEKGKDVELRCDPISGHTALYWYRQSLGQGLEFLIYFQGNSAPDKSGLPSDRFSAERTGGSVSTLTIQRTQQEDSAVYLCASSLSLAERGNEEFFGPGTRLTVL.